This T cell receptor beta chain was captured in a study of blood T cell repertoires in COVID-19. The overall study: Donors in the United States, Italy and Spain gave samples during acute or convalescent COVID-19.

The V end was cut by 2 bases, the J end by 5 bases, with 19 bases between. The CDR3 spans 17 residues. Germline CDR1 reads LGHDT; CDR2 reads YNNKEL (reference sequence). The assay was immunoSEQ multiplex PCR, and TCRdb's table has in-frame clones only and misses some. The sample gives 40,000 to 50,000 clones, about 85% of which show up once; approximately 4.6% is in the top ten. This clone occurred a few times. Sequenced: peripheral blood. The source of this sequence is a man aged 60 to 69 with acute or convalescent COVID-19. The rearrangement links TRBV3-1 (or the pseudogene TRBV3-2) to TRBJ2-1; D is possibly TRBD2 (5 bases). The CDR3 DNA follows: TGTGCCAGCAGCCAAATTAAGTGGGTAGCGTCCCACAATGAGCAGTTCTTC. Translated, it gives CASSQIKWVASHNEQFF.